Shown below are 18 T cell receptor beta chains from a single sample sequenced in a study of CD8 T cells in Susac syndrome. Reverse transcription of roughly 0.45 to 1 ug RNA was carried out with random hexamers. TCRdb processed the immunoSEQ multiplex PCR reads anew with MiXCR; each CDR3 protein has one entry. The sample carries tens of thousands of distinct CDR3 sequences, approximately 96% recorded once. The sequenced sample consisted of CD8+ T cells from PBMCs. These receptors were obtained from a human donor with Susac syndrome.

V and J are TRBV6-2 or TRBV6-3 and TRBJ2-1, with 9 bases aligning to TRBD2. The CDR3 totals 15 residues. The germline gives CDR1 MNHEY, CDR2 SVGEGT. The ends lost 4 bases at V and 6 bases at J; junction bases unmatched: 7. CDR3 in amino acids: CASSSAGGFGNEQFF. The CDR3 DNA sequence: TGTGCCAGCAGTTCAGCGGGAGGTTTTGGCAATGAGCAGTTCTTC.

This clonotype was counted once. The V gene is TRBV10-3, the J gene TRBJ2-7, with TRBD2 identical over 11 bases. CDR3 length equals 15 residues. Losses at the gene ends were 9 bases for V and 5 bases for J; bases not matched to a gene: 12. Germline values: CDR1 ENHRY, CDR2 SYGVKD. In nucleotides, the CDR3 is TGTGCCATGGCGAATAGCGGGGGGGCCGTCGACGAGCAGTACTTC. Translated, it gives CAMANSGGAVDEQYF.

The chain employs TRBV7-3 and TRBJ1-1, with D perhaps TRBD1 (6 bases). With 4 bases removed from V and 3 bases from J, the gap between germline ends came to 12 bases. The CDR3 covers 14 residues. Germline V gene sequence: CDR1 SGHTA, CDR2 FQGTGA. CDR3 protein: CASSSTGRDTEAFF. CDR3 bases: TGTGCCAGCAGCTCCACAGGGAGGGACACTGAAGCTTTCTTT.

The chain is built from TRBV3-1 and TRBJ1-1; tentative D call: TRBD1 (6 bases). This CDR3 region has 14 residues. V gave up 0 bases and J gave up 5 bases, with 10 bases separating them. The germline gives CDR1 LGHDT, CDR2 YNNKEL (reference sequence). The CDR3 loop is CASSQEGGYTEAFF. In DNA, the CDR3 is TGTGCCAGCAGCCAAGAAGGGGGATATACTGAAGCTTTCTTT.

J is TRBJ2-2 and V is TRBV12-3 or TRBV12-4; either TRBD1 or TRBD2 may supply D (5 bases each). V lost 3 bases and J 0 bases, leaving 5 bases between the germline ends. The CDR3 has 14 residues. CDR3 residues: CASSLGANTGELFF. The CDR3 DNA follows: TGTGCCAGCAGTTTGGGGGCGAACACCGGGGAGCTGTTTTTT.

V usage is TRBV7-9 and J usage is TRBJ1-1; D gene ambiguous. V was shortened by 8 bases and J by 5 bases, with 6 bases between the two germline ends. Germline CDR1 and CDR2: SEHNR and FQNEAQ (reference sequence). The CDR3 is 10 residues long. The CDR3: CASRETEAFF. As DNA, the CDR3 is TGTGCCAGCCGGGAGACTGAAGCTTTCTTT.

CDR3 coding DNA: TGCAGTGCTAGAGTGGTGGGGGTAGGCAATCAGCCCCAGCATTTT. This gives the protein CSARVVGVGNQPQHF. The chain carries TRBV20-1 and TRBJ1-5, with D possibly matching TRBD1 (5 bases). Germline CDR1 reads DFQATT; CDR2 reads SNEGSKA (reference sequence). The CDR3 has 15 amino acids. The V end was cut by 1 base, the J end by 2 bases, with 12 bases between.

This chain links TRBV20-1 with TRBJ2-1; the D call may be TRBD1 or TRBD2 (6 bases each). From germline, CDR1 is DFQATT and CDR2 SNEGSKA (reference sequence). CDR3 length: 15 residues. V lost 1 base and J lost 3, with 13 bases in between. The CDR3 nucleotides are TGCAGTGCTAGAGCGGAGGGGGGACGCTACAATGAGCAGTTCTTC. Protein product: CSARAEGGRYNEQFF.

The count of this clonotype is one. The V call is TRBV11-3, the J call TRBJ2-7; 7 bases align to TRBD1. Germline V gene sequence: CDR1 SGHNT, CDR2 YENEEA. CDR3 size: 14 residues. Germline trimming cut 1 base from V and 6 bases from J; bases unmatched to any gene: 6. This CDR3 reads CASSLAQGKGEQYF. The CDR3 nucleotides are TGTGCCAGCAGCTTAGCACAGGGGAAAGGCGAGCAGTACTTC.

The chain carries TRBV20-1 and TRBJ1-2; D possibly corresponds to TRBD1 (6 bases). The CDR3 extends over 11 amino acids. Germline V gives CDR1 DFQATT, CDR2 SNEGSKA (reference sequence). V shed 6 bases and J shed 4 bases, with 9 bases lying between them. CDR3 DNA sequence: TGCAGTGCCAGGGGAGGCTATGGCTACACCTTC. Amino acids: CSARGGYGYTF.

The gene calls are TRBV5-1 and TRBJ2-2, with unresolved D. The CDR3 covers 14 residues. With 0 bases removed from V and 6 bases from J, the gap between germline ends came to 9 bases. From germline, CDR1 is SGHRS and CDR2 YFSETQ. CDR3 DNA: TGCGCCAGCAGCTTGGTTGGGGAATCCGGGGAGCTGTTTTTT. Its translation: CASSLVGESGELFF.

V and J are TRBV4-1 and TRBJ1-2; D might be TRBD1 (5 bases). The CDR3 length is 17 residues. From germline, CDR1 is MGHRA and CDR2 YSYEKL. Trimming took 1 base from V and 7 from J, leaving 22 bases between them. This CDR3 reads CASSQGGTAWSMAGYTF. The DNA for the CDR3 is TGCGCCAGCAGCCAAGGAGGGACGGCCTGGAGTATGGCTGGCTACACCTTC.

This chain joins TRBV6-5 and TRBJ2-7, with a weak D call TRBD1 (6 bases). Trimming cost V 0 bases and J 2 bases, with 20 bases left between them. Germline V CDR1 and CDR2: MNHEY, SVGAGI. The CDR3 consists of 18 residues. The CDR3 sequence is CASSYSRGVETGTYEQYF. The CDR3 DNA reads TGTGCCAGCAGTTACTCGCGAGGTGTCGAGACAGGAACCTACGAGCAGTACTTC.

The chain is built from TRBV15 and TRBJ1-5; 7 positions match TRBD1. The germline V gene has CDR1 LNHNV and CDR2 YYDKDF (reference sequence). Trimming at V came to 1 base and at J to 1 base, leaving 1 base not matched to a gene. This CDR3 spans 15 amino acids. CDR3 amino acids: CATSRVGGSNQPQHF. The CDR3, as DNA: TGTGCCACCAGCAGAGTAGGGGGCAGCAATCAGCCCCAGCATTTT.

This clonotype appeared a single time. V gene TRBV29-1 combines with J gene TRBJ2-3, with D maybe TRBD2 (6 bases). Germline V gives CDR1 SQVTM, CDR2 ANQGSEA. V was cut by 7 bases and J by 5 bases, with 22 bases left in between. This CDR3 spans 15 amino acids. Written as DNA, the CDR3 is TGCAGCGCGCCCGATCCCGGGGGTCGGATAGATACGCAGTATTTT. Translated, it gives CSAPDPGGRIDTQYF.

CDR3 residues: CSARDPRAHEQYF. CDR3 nucleotides: TGCAGTGCTAGAGACCCCAGGGCCCACGAGCAGTACTTC. V is TRBV20-1 and J is TRBJ2-7, with a tentative D call TRBD1 (5 bases). CDR1 and CDR2 (germline): DFQATT, SNEGSKA (reference sequence). The CDR3 loop spans 13 amino acids. V was cut by 0 bases and J by 5 bases, with 11 bases left in between.

The rearrangement links TRBV11-2 to TRBJ2-3; D is uncertain. Germline-derived CDR1 and CDR2 are SGHAT and FQNNGV. The CDR3 is made up of 13 amino acids. With 4 bases removed from V and 2 bases from J, the gap between germline ends came to 7 bases. CDR3 protein: CASSSDPTDTQYF. Here the CDR3 DNA reads TGTGCCAGCAGCTCGGACCCCACAGATACGCAGTATTTT.

The chain couples TRBV20-1 to TRBJ1-4; unclear D gene. The V gene's germline CDR1 is DFQATT and CDR2 SNEGSKA (reference sequence). The CDR3 is 13 amino acids. Trimming pared 5 bases from V and 0 bases from J, leaving 7 bases between. For the CDR3, the DNA is TGCAGTGCTGAGGGAACAACTAATGAAAAACTGTTTTTT. It encodes CSAEGTTNEKLFF.